The 9 T cell receptor beta chains listed next were all sequenced from one sample in a study of shared clonotypes between healthy human individuals. TCRdb keeps only in-frame clones here, not all; method: immunoSEQ multiplex PCR. The sample gives millions of clones, over 85% of which show up once; 0.85% to 1.2% is in the top ten. Positively selected for CCR7, the CD45RO-negative cells used as naive CD8 cells excluded terminally differentiated effector memory CD45RA+ cells. Sequencing input: naive CD8+ T cells sorted from blood. The receptors stem from a man in his late teens or twenties in good health.

This chain uses TRBV30 with TRBJ2-5; 10 nucleotides match TRBD1. V dropped 7 bases and J dropped 5; count of bases not matched to a gene: 7. This CDR3 has 13 amino acids. Germline CDR1 reads GTSNPN; CDR2 reads SVGIG (reference sequence). Here the CDR3 reads CAFDRGREETQYF. The CDR3 region has the DNA TGTGCCTTCGACAGGGGGCGGGAGGAGACCCAGTACTTC.

V gene TRBV4-3 combines with J gene TRBJ2-1, with D possibly called TRBD1 or TRBD2 (6 bases each). Trimming removed 1 base at V and 9 bases at J, with 22 bases between. Germline-derived CDR1 and CDR2 are LGHNA and YSLEER. This CDR3 is 17 amino acids long. CDR3: CASSQVGGQPARVEQFF. In nucleotides, the CDR3 is TGCGCCAGCAGCCAAGTGGGGGGACAACCTGCCAGGGTTGAGCAGTTCTTC.

The chain is built from TRBV30 and TRBJ1-5; tentatively, D is TRBD1 (5 bases). The ends were cut back, 2 bases at V and 2 bases at J, with 16 bases in the middle. CDR1 is GTSNPN, CDR2 SVGIG, per germline (reference sequence). The CDR3 covers 16 residues. CDR3 region: CAWSPPRGSGNQPQHF. CDR3 nucleotides: TGTGCCTGGAGTCCCCCCCGGGGGAGCGGCAATCAGCCCCAGCATTTT. Combining the CDR3 with reference TRBV30 and TRBJ1-5 gives the whole variable domain SQTIHQWPATLVQPVGSPLSLECTVEGTSNPNLYWYRQAAGRGLQLLFYSVGIGQISSEVPQNLSASRPQDRQFILSSKKLLLSDSGFYLCAWSPPRGSGNQPQHFGDGTRLSIL.

This clone was detected only once. The chain combines TRBV9 with TRBJ2-1; TRBD1 or TRBD2 may be the D gene (5 bases each). The CDR3 sequence is 13 residues long. V was trimmed by 6 bases and J by 6 bases, leaving 13 bases between them. CDR1 is SGDLS and CDR2 is YYNGEE in the germline V gene. The CDR3 DNA follows: TGTGCCAGCACCGATGGGACCATCAATGAGCAGTTCTTC. Translating it yields CASTDGTINEQFF.

The rearrangement links TRBV7-3 to TRBJ2-3, with TRBD1 identical over 8 bases. Germline CDR1 reads SGHTA; CDR2 reads FQGTGA. The CDR3 contains 16 residues. V lost 5 bases and J lost 3; bases outside the gene matches: 10. The CDR3 sequence is CASSALQGATTDTQYF. The CDR3 nucleotides read TGTGCCAGCAGCGCCCTCCAGGGGGCAACGACAGATACGCAGTATTTT.

The chain has TRBV4-3 and TRBJ2-3, with unresolved D. Trimming shortened V by 0 bases and J by 3 bases, and 16 bases separated the two germline ends. Per germline, CDR1 LGHNA and CDR2 YSLEER. The CDR3 runs to 17 residues. CDR3 nucleotide sequence: TGCGCCAGCAGCCAAGATGTGACTTCCGAAGGTACAGATACGCAGTATTTT. Translation gives CASSQDVTSEGTDTQYF.

This chain links TRBV19 with TRBJ2-7, with unresolved D. The V gene lost 6 bases and the J gene lost 3 bases, with 12 bases spanning the gap. Germline V CDR1 and CDR2: LNHDA, SQIVND (reference sequence). The CDR3 extends over 13 amino acids. For the CDR3, the DNA is TGTGCCAGTAGCATGAGGACGAACTACGAGCAGTACTTC. This sequence encodes CASSMRTNYEQYF.

The rearrangement uses TRBV9 and TRBJ2-7; D possibly uses TRBD1 or TRBD2 (5 bases each). This CDR3 has 15 amino acids. Between the trimmed V and J ends, which lost 6 bases and 2 bases, there was a span of 18 bases. CDR1 is SGDLS and CDR2 is YYNGEE in the germline V gene. DNA of the CDR3: TGTGCCAGCACCCCGGGGCCAAACAACCCCTACGAGCAGTACTTC. Translating gives CASTPGPNNPYEQYF.

The rearrangement joins TRBV7-9 to TRBJ2-6, with a tentative D call TRBD1 (6 bases). Trimming took 4 bases from V and 1 from J, leaving 14 bases between them. CDR1 is SEHNR, CDR2 FQNEAQ, per germline (reference sequence). The CDR3 totals 17 residues. The CDR3 nucleotides read TGTGCCAGCAGCTCTACCGACAGGCTATCTGGGGCCAACGTCCTGACTTTC. Encoded protein: CASSSTDRLSGANVLTF.